Given below is one T cell receptor beta chain in context. It has no known antigen specificity. The junction and the germline gene differ at one end; a read error may be behind it. Taken from cysteine to phenylalanine, the CDR3 has 15 residues. Only CDR3 DNA remains: 45 bases, in frame from the first base. Reading the germline V gene (reference sequence) gives CDR1 SSHAT and CDR2 FNYEAQ. The receptor library was made with the immunoSEQ multiplex PCR assay. The table was pulled from immuneACCESS by TCRdb, which kept in-frame rearrangements only. Such tables lose some clones; where checked, under half of the loss comes from unresolved V genes, and the rest has no known cause. A total of around 48,000 clones appear in this sample, 85% to 95% of them only once. Around 0.68% of the sample rests with the top ten. These data originate in a study of T cell changes during pregnancy in multiple sclerosis (dated by TCRdb to about 2019). At the level of the whole study: Changes in the T cell repertoire over the course of pregnancy were examined in this study in women with multiple sclerosis.

The chain is made from TRBV7-7 and TRBJ2-5; 9 central bases correspond to TRBD1. The TCR comes from a female donor with multiple sclerosis, enrolled in a pregnancy study. Sequencing used CD4+ T cells from peripheral blood mononuclear cells, obtained in the third trimester of pregnancy. The DNA sequence is TGTGCTAGCAGCTTAATGGGACAGGGACAAGAGACCCAGTACTTC. It codes for CASSLMGQGQETQYF.